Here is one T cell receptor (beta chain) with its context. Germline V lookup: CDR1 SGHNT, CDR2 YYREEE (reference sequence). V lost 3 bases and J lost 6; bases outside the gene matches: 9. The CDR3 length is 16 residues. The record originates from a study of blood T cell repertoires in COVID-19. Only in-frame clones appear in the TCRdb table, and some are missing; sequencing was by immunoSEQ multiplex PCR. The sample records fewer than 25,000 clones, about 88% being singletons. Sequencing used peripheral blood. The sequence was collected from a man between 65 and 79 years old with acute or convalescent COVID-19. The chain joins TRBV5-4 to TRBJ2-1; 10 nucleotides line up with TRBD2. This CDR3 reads CASSSDLAGAFNEQFF. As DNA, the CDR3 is TGTGCCAGCAGCTCGGACCTAGCGGGAGCCTTCAATGAGCAGTTCTTC.